Listed below are T cell receptor beta chains from one sample, sequenced in a study of identical twins. Using its own MiXCR run on the 5' RACE reads, TCRdb lists one record per CDR3 protein. Of about 700,000 distinct CDR3 sequences listed, roughly 6.2% were seen once; the top ten hold roughly 1.8%. Sequenced input: naive T cells sorted from blood. The source is a man aged 18 to 29 in good health. Each CDR3 is given with its conserved first and last residue. The D gene is left open where the match is weak. Clone size is stated in some rows and not others, as once, few, many or a class when expanded.

j_call v_call d_call clone_size cdr3_nt cdr3_aa
TRBJ1-6 TRBV9 TRBD1 many TGTGCCAGCAGCGTAGCAGGACAGGGTTCCTATAATTCACCCCTCCACTTT CASSVAGQGSYNSPLHF
TRBJ2-1 TRBV12-3/TRBV12-4 . many TGTGCCAGCAGTTTGAAGTCTTCCCATGAGCAGTTCTTC CASSLKSSHEQFF
TRBJ2-2 TRBV5-1 TRBD1 many TGCGCCAGCATCGGGACAGGAGCGAACACCGGGGAGCTGTTTTTT CASIGTGANTGELFF
TRBJ2-1 TRBV29-1 . many TGCAGCGTTGCAGGACTGTTTCATTCTGAGCAGTTCTTC CSVAGLFHSEQFF
TRBJ1-2 TRBV7-6 TRBD1 few TGTGCCAGCAGCTTGGTTCGGGACAGAGGCTATGGCTACACCTTC CASSLVRDRGYGYTF
TRBJ2-2 TRBV10-3 . many TGTGCCATCGGGGGAACAGGGCCGAGCGGGGAGCTGTTTTTT CAIGGTGPSGELFF
TRBJ2-1 TRBV6-2/TRBV6-3 . many TGTGCCAGCAGTAACAGACGGTACAATGAGCAGTTCTTC CASSNRRYNEQFF
TRBJ2-1 TRBV3-1 TRBD1 . TGTGCCAGCAGCCCCCTGACAGGGGGCAATGAGCAGTTCTTC CASSPLTGGNEQFF
TRBJ2-5 TRBV12-3/TRBV12-4 TRBD2 many TGTGCCAGCAGCCGAGGGACTAGCGGGAAAGAGACCCAGTACTTC CASSRGTSGKETQYF
TRBJ1-5 TRBV3-1 . many TGTGCCAGCTCCTCCGCTTATAGCAATCAGCCCCAGCATTTT CASSSAYSNQPQHF
TRBJ1-1 TRBV6-1 TRBD1 many TGTGCCAGCAGAGGCGACAGGGGTAGTAGAGCTTTCTTT CASRGDRGSRAFF
TRBJ2-3 TRBV24-1 . many TGTGCCACCAGTGATCCGCTTGGGAATACGCAGTATTTT CATSDPLGNTQYF
TRBJ2-7 TRBV20-1 TRBD2 few TGCAGTGCTAGAGATCTGGGACTAGCGGGAGGCCCTATCTACGAGCAGTACTTC CSARDLGLAGGPIYEQYF
TRBJ2-1 TRBV18 . . TGTGCCAGCTCACCTCTACCTCTAGAGATCTACAATGAGCAGTTCTTC CASSPLPLEIYNEQFF
TRBJ2-3 TRBV11-2 TRBD2 few TGTGCCAGCAGCATACGGGGGGACACAGATACGCAGTATTTT CASSIRGDTDTQYF
TRBJ2-7 TRBV7-8 . many TGTGCCAGCAGTCCAGGACAGTTCTACGAGCAGTACTTC CASSPGQFYEQYF
TRBJ1-1 TRBV20-1 . few TGCAGTGCTAGAGTGCTAACTGAAGCTTTCTTT CSARVLTEAFF
TRBJ2-7 TRBV5-1 TRBD1 many TGCGCCAGCAGCATACGGACAGGGAGCTCCTACGAGCAGTACTTC CASSIRTGSSYEQYF
TRBJ2-7 TRBV5-1 . few TGCGCCAGCAGCCCTCCGGGGGTGGAAGAGCAGTACTTC CASSPPGVEEQYF
TRBJ2-1 TRBV10-2 TRBD2 many TGCGCCAGCAGTGTACTTAGCGGGAGGGCCCACAATGAGCAGTTCTTC CASSVLSGRAHNEQFF
TRBJ2-5 TRBV20-1 . . TGCAGTGCTATGTATGGCCAGCAAGAGACCCAGAACTTC CSAMYGQQETQNF
TRBJ2-5 TRBV5-1 . few TGCGCCAGCAGCAAACAGCGGGCTAGCGAGACCCAGTACTTC CASSKQRASETQYF
TRBJ2-1 TRBV10-3 . many TGTGCCATCAGTTTGGGTGGCGGAGAGTCCTACAATGAGCAGTTCTTC CAISLGGGESYNEQFF
TRBJ1-1 TRBV7-2 TRBD1 few TGTGCCAGCAGCTTTGACAGGGGTGAAGCTTTCTTT CASSFDRGEAFF
TRBJ2-1 TRBV6-5 . . TGTGCCAGCAGTTATACCGCGGCTTCGACCTACAATGAGCAGTTCTTC CASSYTAASTYNEQFF
TRBJ1-4 TRBV12-3/TRBV12-4 . many TGTGCCAGCAACCCCGGGACATGGAATGAAAAACTGTTTTTT CASNPGTWNEKLFF
TRBJ2-5 TRBV3-1 . . TGTGCCAGCAGCCAAGTTGATGGATACGTGACCCAGTACTTC CASSQVDGYVTQYF
TRBJ1-1 TRBV27 . . TGTGCCAGCACCGGGTCCTCTGAAGCTTTCTTT CASTGSSEAFF
TRBJ2-2 TRBV6-2/TRBV6-3 . few TGTGCCAGCGCCCCCCCTAACACCGGGGAGCTGTTTTTT CASAPPNTGELFF
TRBJ2-7 TRBV20-1 TRBD1 few TGCAGTGCTAAACAGGGGCTCCTATACGAGCAGTACTTC CSAKQGLLYEQYF
TRBJ2-2 TRBV5-1 TRBD2 many TGCGCCAGCAGCACCCAAAGCGGGAGAAACACCGGGGAGCTGTTTTTT CASSTQSGRNTGELFF
TRBJ2-3 TRBV7-8 TRBD2 few TGTGCCAGCGTCAGCCCCCAGGGACTACCCACAGATACGCAGTATTTT CASVSPQGLPTDTQYF
TRBJ2-7 TRBV5-1 . . TGCGCCAGCAGCTTGGTCTCCGGGACTGGCTCCTACGAGCAGTACTTC CASSLVSGTGSYEQYF
TRBJ1-5 TRBV5-1 . . TGCGCCAGCAGCTTGGAACTCGGGGTACAGCCCCAGCATTTT CASSLELGVQPQHF
TRBJ1-4 TRBV15 . few TGTGCCACCAGCAGAGGGGGCGCGAGGTTTGGAGAAAAACTGTTTTTT CATSRGGARFGEKLFF
TRBJ2-1 TRBV5-1 . many TGCGCCAGCAGCTTGGAAGGGGGGAGAGGGGAGCAGTTCTTC CASSLEGGRGEQFF
TRBJ1-2 TRBV4-2 . . TGTGCCAGCAGCCAATCCCGTGGGGGGGTAGGGGACTATGGCTACACCTTC CASSQSRGGVGDYGYTF
TRBJ2-1 TRBV27 . . TGTGCCAGCAGTTTCCGCGCTTCCTACAATGAGCAGTTCTTC CASSFRASYNEQFF
TRBJ2-5 TRBV28 . many TGTGCCAGCACCCGACGGGTCCAAGAGACCCAGTACTTC CASTRRVQETQYF